This TCR beta chain was obtained from a study of cytomegalovirus exposure and HLA in healthy donors. Study results and limitations: The study dropped some indistinguishable V segments, TRBV6-2 and TRBV6-3 among them. Association of a missense DCLRE1C variant with TCR beta V- and J-gene trimming was reported in a later analysis.

The CDR3 sequence is 14 residues long. Germline CDR1 reads LNHDA; CDR2 reads SQIVND (reference sequence). V was clipped by 3 bases and J by 4 bases; unmatched bases: 5. 13 Jbeta primers and 60 Vbeta primers were used for the PCR. Sequencing was performed with immunoSEQ multiplex PCR; in TCRdb, only in-frame clones are kept and a portion is missing. The repertoire holds 120,000 to 150,000 clones, with about 61% as singletons. About this clone itself: Its antigen is undetermined.

This sequence originates from a male donor in good health and CMV-seronegative. The sequenced material came from PBMCs. J is TRBJ2-5 and V is TRBV19; 7 bases map to TRBD1. DNA of the CDR3: TGTGCCAGTAGTATTCGGGCAGGGGGAGAGACCCAGTACTTC. Protein sequence: CASSIRAGGETQYF. The entire variable domain, with the rest obtained from reference TRBV19 and TRBJ2-5, is as follows: DGGITQSPKYLFRKEGQNVTLSCEQNLNHDAMYWYRQDPGQGLRLIYYSQIVNDFQKGDIAEGYSVSREKKESFPLTVTSAQKNPTAFYLCASSIRAGGETQYFGPGTRLLVL.